The rows below give T cell receptor beta chains drawn from one sample of a study of cytomegalovirus exposure and HLA in healthy donors. The method was immunoSEQ multiplex PCR; TCRdb's version includes in-frame clones alone and lacks a portion of them. The table shows around 38,000 clones, with over 65% occurring only once. Sequencing input: PBMCs. The receptor source for this set is a man aged 45-65 years in good health and CMV-seropositive. Each CDR3 is given without its conserved first and last residue.

TRBV19	TRBJ2-7	ASSIDSWMTGDEQY
TRBV6-5	-	ASSRGTEQY
TRBV11-2	TRBJ2-1	ASSFVAGGYNEQF
TRBV18	TRBJ1-1	ASSLEQGLNTEAF
TRBV6-4	TRBJ2-3	ASSDSSGSSDTQY
TRBV7-6	TRBJ2-1	ASSSPSWVVAGGINEQF
TRBV25-1	TRBJ2-4	ASTGSGAPRDIQY
TRBV10-3	TRBJ2-2	ATRLAGTGELF
TRBV27	TRBJ1-6	ASSLNPLGQGRNSPLH
TRBV15	TRBJ2-7	ATSREAVPIYEQY